The 8 T cell receptor beta chains reported below all come from one sample, sequenced in a study of early T cells in non-severe SARS-CoV-2 infection. TCRdb reprocessed the 5' RACE reads via MiXCR and lists one record per CDR3 protein. In the table there are 57,000 or so distinct CDR3 sequences, more than 10% of which are singletons. The sequencing used whole blood, collected at baseline. The receptors here all came from an adult who was a healthcare worker with PCR-confirmed SARS-CoV-2 infection or an uninfected control (not recorded which). The donor label of this sample is uncertain.

This clonotype was seen a handful of times. This chain connects TRBV28 to TRBJ1-2; D not resolved. Trimming pared 4 bases from V and 2 bases from J, leaving 5 bases between. Germline V gene data show CDR1 as MDHEN and CDR2 as SYDVKM. The CDR3 extends over 12 amino acids. The CDR3 region has the DNA TGTGCCAGCAGTTACCGGAACTATGGCTACACCTTC. Encoded protein: CASSYRNYGYTF.

This clonotype was recorded a few times. J is TRBJ1-5 and V is TRBV19; 9 nucleotides line up with TRBD1. CDR1 is LNHDA, CDR2 SQIVND, per germline (reference sequence). The CDR3 totals 14 residues. V trimming: 10 bases; J trimming: 5 bases; junction bases outside the gene matches: 9. The CDR3 DNA reads TGTGCCACCAAAACCGGGACAGGGTATCAGCCCCAGCATTTT. This translates into CATKTGTGYQPQHF.

V usage is TRBV21-1 and J usage is TRBJ2-7. TRBV21-1 counts as a pseudogene. There are 12 residues in the CDR3. The CDR3, as DNA: TGTGCCAGCAGCATTAACCCCTACGAGCAGTACGTC. Its translation: CASSINPYEQYV.

This clonotype has only a few counts. A read error is likely here: a far larger clone is one base away. The V gene is TRBV3-1, the J gene TRBJ1-1; D is unclear. The V and J ends lost 3 bases and 1 base respectively, with 3 bases between them. The CDR3 contains 12 residues. From germline, CDR1 is LGHDT and CDR2 YNNKEL (reference sequence). The CDR3 loop is CASSQRNTEAFF. The CDR3 DNA is TGTGCCAGCAGCCAGCGGAACACTGAAGCTTTCTTT.

This clonotype was detected only a few times. This chain uses TRBV6-1 with TRBJ1-2, with 9 bases that match TRBD1. The CDR3 is 13 amino acids. With V trimmed by 6 bases and J by 4 bases, 3 bases remained unmatched. CDR1 MNHNS and CDR2 SASEGT come from the germline V gene. The CDR3 bases are TGTGCCAGCAGCCGGGGACAGGGCTATGGCTACACCTTC. It specifies CASSRGQGYGYTF.

This clonotype has only a few counts. This chain links TRBV5-4 with TRBJ2-1; a possible D gene is TRBD1 (5 bases). V shed 0 bases and J shed 8 bases, with 6 bases lying between them. The CDR3 consists of 12 residues. Looked up from germline, CDR1 is SGHNT and CDR2 is YYREEE (reference sequence). For the CDR3, the DNA is TGTGCCAGCAGCTTGGGGGGCCATGAGCAGTTCTTC. It codes for CASSLGGHEQFF.

This chain connects TRBV29-1 to TRBJ2-1; 7 nucleotides agree with TRBD1. This CDR3 spans 11 amino acids. CDR1 is SQVTM, CDR2 ANQGSEA, per germline. With V trimmed by 8 bases and J by 7 bases, 5 bases remained unmatched. The CDR3 region is CSIDRVNEQFF. CDR3 coding DNA: TGCAGCATCGACAGGGTAAATGAGCAGTTCTTC.

This clonotype was observed a few times. The chain is built from TRBV6-1 and TRBJ2-1, with 8 bases identical to TRBD1. The germline V gene encodes CDR1 MNHNS and CDR2 SASEGT. V shed 8 bases and J 5 bases; nucleotides not matched to a gene: 11. The CDR3 totals 15 residues. In DNA, the CDR3 is TGTGCCAGCGCCCCCGACAGGGGTTCCCACAATGAGCAGTTCTTC. It codes for CASAPDRGSHNEQFF.